This T cell receptor (beta chain) was documented in a study of response to subunit inactivated influenza vaccine. CDR1 and CDR2 from the germline V gene are MDHEN and SYDVKM. V shed 0 bases and J shed 2 bases, with 7 bases lying between them. The CDR3 totals 15 residues. TCRdb used MiXCR to reprocess the RT-PCR reads, holding one entry per CDR3 protein. The data contain roughly 550,000 distinct CDR3 sequences, approximately 22% of them singletons. This clonotype was observed a few times. A further study also used this sample, focusing on T cells expressing NK-cell markers. From that paper: 5'RACE template switching with UMIs generated TCR beta cDNA.

The TCR was taken from a man aged 45-65 years who received an inactivated influenza vaccine. V and J are TRBV28 and TRBJ2-2; weak D call: TRBD1 (6 bases). The material was CD4+ T cells sorted from PBMCs, obtained roughly 12 days after vaccination. CDR3 DNA sequence: TGTGCCAGCAGTTTATGGGGGACAAACACCGGGGAGCTGTTTTTT. It is translated as CASSLWGTNTGELFF.